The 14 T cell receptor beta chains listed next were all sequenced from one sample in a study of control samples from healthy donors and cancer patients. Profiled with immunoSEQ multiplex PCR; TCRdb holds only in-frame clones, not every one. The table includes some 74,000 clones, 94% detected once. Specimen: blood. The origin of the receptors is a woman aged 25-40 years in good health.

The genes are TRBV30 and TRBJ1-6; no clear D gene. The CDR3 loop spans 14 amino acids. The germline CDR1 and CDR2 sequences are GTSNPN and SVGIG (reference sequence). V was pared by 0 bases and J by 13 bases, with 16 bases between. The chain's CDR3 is CAWSVLPPKGPLHF. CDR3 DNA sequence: TGTGCCTGGAGTGTTTTGCCCCCAAAGGGCCCCCTCCACTTT. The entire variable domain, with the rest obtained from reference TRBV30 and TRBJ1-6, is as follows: SQTIHQWPATLVQPVGSPLSLECTVEGTSNPNLYWYRQAAGRGLQLLFYSVGIGQISSEVPQNLSASRPQDRQFILSSKKLLLSDSGFYLCAWSVLPPKGPLHFGNGTRLTVT.

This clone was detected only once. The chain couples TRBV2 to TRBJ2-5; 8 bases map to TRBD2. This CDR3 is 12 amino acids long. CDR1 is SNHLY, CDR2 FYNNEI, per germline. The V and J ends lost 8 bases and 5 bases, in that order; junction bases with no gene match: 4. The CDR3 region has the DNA TGTGCCAGCCGGGGGGGTGGTGAGACCCAGTACTTC. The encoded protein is CASRGGGETQYF.

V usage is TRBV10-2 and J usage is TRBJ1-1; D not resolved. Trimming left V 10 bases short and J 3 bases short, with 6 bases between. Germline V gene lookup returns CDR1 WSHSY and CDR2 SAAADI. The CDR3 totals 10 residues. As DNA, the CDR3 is TGCGCCACTCAGGACACTGAAGCTTTCTTT. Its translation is CATQDTEAFF.

CDR3 in amino acids: CASIVGARTEAFF. DNA for the CDR3: TGTGCCAGTATTGTGGGGGCACGCACTGAAGCTTTCTTT. The rearrangement uses TRBV19 and TRBJ1-1; perhaps TRBD1 as D (6 bases). The V and J ends lost 7 bases and 4 bases respectively, with 13 bases between them. Germline CDR1 is LNHDA and CDR2 is SQIVND (reference sequence). The CDR3 spans 13 residues.

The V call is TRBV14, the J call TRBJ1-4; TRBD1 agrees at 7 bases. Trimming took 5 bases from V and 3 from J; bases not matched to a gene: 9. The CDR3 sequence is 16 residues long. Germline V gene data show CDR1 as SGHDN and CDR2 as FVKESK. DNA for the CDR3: TGTGCCAGCAGCTTCCGACAGGGCTTATCTAATGAAAAACTGTTTTTT. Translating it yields CASSFRQGLSNEKLFF.

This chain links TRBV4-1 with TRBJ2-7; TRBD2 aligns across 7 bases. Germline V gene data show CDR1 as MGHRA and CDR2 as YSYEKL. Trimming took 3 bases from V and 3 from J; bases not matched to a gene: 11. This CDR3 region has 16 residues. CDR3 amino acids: CASSHRIERGGYEQYF. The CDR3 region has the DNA TGCGCCAGCAGCCATAGGATCGAGCGGGGCGGCTACGAGCAGTACTTC.

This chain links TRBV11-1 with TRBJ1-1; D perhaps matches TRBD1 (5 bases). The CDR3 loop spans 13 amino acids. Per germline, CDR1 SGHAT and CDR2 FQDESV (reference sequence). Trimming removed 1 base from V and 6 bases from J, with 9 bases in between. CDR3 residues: CASSLGGKAEAFF. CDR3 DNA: TGTGCCAGCAGCTTAGGGGGGAAGGCTGAAGCTTTCTTT.

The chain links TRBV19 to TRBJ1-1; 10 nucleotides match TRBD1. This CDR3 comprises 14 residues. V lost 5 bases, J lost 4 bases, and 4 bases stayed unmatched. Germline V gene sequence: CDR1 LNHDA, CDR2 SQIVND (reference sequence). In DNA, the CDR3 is TGTGCCAGTAGTTGGGGGACAGGGGTCACTGAAGCTTTCTTT. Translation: CASSWGTGVTEAFF.

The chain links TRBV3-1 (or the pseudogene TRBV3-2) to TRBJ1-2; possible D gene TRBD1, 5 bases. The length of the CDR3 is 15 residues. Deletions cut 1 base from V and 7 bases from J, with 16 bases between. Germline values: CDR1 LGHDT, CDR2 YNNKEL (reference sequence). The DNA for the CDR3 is TGTGCCAGCAGCCAAGGGGGGTTGGGGATTGGTGGCTACACCTTC. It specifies CASSQGGLGIGGYTF.

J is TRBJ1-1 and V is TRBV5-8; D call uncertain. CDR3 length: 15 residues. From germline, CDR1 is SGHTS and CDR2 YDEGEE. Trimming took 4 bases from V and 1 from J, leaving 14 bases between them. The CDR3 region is CASSLYSGRNTEAFF. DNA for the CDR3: TGTGCCAGCAGCCTCTACTCCGGGCGGAACACTGAAGCTTTCTTT. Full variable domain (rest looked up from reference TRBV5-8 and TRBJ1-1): EAGVTQSPTHLIKTRGQQATLRCSPISGHTSVYWYQQALGLGLQFLLWYDEGEERNRGNFPPRFSGRQFPNYSSELNVNALELEDSALYLCASSLYSGRNTEAFFGQGTRLTVV.

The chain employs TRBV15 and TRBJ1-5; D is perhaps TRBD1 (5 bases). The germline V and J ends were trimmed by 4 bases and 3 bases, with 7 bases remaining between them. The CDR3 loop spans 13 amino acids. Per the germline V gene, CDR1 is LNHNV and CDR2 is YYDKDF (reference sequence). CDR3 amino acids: CATSKGANQPQHF. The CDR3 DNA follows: TGTGCCACCAGCAAAGGGGCCAATCAGCCCCAGCATTTT.

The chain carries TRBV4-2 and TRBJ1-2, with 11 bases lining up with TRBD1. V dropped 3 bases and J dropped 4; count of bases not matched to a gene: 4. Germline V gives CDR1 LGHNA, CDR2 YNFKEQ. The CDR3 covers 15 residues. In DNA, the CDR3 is TGTGCCAGCAGCCAGGGACAGGGGGATAGCTATGGCTACACCTTC. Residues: CASSQGQGDSYGYTF.

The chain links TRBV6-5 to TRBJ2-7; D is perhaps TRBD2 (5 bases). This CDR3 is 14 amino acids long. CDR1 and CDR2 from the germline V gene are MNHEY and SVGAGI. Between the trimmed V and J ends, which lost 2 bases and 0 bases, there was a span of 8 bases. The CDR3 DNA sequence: TGTGCCAGCAGTTACGCTCGGGGCTCCTACGAGCAGTACTTC. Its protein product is CASSYARGSYEQYF.

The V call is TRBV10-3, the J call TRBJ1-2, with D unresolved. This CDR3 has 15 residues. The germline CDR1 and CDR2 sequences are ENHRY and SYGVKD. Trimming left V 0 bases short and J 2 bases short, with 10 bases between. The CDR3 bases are TGTGCCATCAGTGAGTCAGGGATTGTAAACTATGGCTACACCTTC. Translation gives CAISESGIVNYGYTF.